These 28 T cell receptor beta chains originate from one sample sequenced in a study of T-cell reconstitution after alpha-beta-depleted transplantation in children. A TCRbeta library incorporating unique molecular identifiers was prepared. TCRdb redid the calling of the PCR reads with MiXCR, one entry per CDR3 protein. Here the sample spans fewer than 750,000 distinct CDR3 sequences, roughly 30% being singletons. The specimen comprised PBMCs, sampled before TCRalphabeta/CD19-depleted stem cell transplant. The receptors originated from a boy in the first two years of life with Wiskott-Aldrich syndrome, due to receive a stem cell transplant.

The sample holds a few counts of this clonotype. V is TRBV7-6 and J is TRBJ2-3, with TRBD2 identical over 8 bases. The CDR3 runs to 16 residues. The germline CDR1 and CDR2 sequences are SGHVS and FNYEAQ. V was pared by 1 base and J by 1 base, with 4 bases of the junction left unmatched. As DNA, the CDR3 is TGTGCCAGCAGCTTAGAGGAACTAGCGGGCACAGATACGCAGTATTTT. Its translation is CASSLEELAGTDTQYF.

This clonotype was detected a few times. This chain uses TRBV30 with TRBJ2-7; D perhaps matches TRBD1 (6 bases). Between the trimmed V and J ends, which lost 8 bases and 5 bases, there was a span of 16 bases. The CDR3 is made up of 12 amino acids. From germline, CDR1 is GTSNPN and CDR2 SVGIG (reference sequence). CDR3 DNA: TGTGCCGGCGAACGGGACACAGACGAGCAGTACTTC. This codes for CAGERDTDEQYF. Full variable domain (rest looked up from reference TRBV30 and TRBJ2-7): SQTIHQWPATLVQPVGSPLSLECTVEGTSNPNLYWYRQAAGRGLQLLFYSVGIGQISSEVPQNLSASRPQDRQFILSSKKLLLSDSGFYLCAGERDTDEQYFGPGTRLTVT.

A single count supports this clonotype. The V and J genes are TRBV3-1 and TRBJ2-1; 8 bases align to TRBD2. Germline V CDR1 and CDR2: LGHDT, YNNKEL (reference sequence). CDR3 length: 17 residues. With V trimmed by 1 base and J by 3 bases, 8 bases remained unmatched. CDR3 coding DNA: TGTGCCAGCAGCCAAGGTTTGGGAGCGGGAGTCTACAATGAGCAGTTCTTC. It specifies CASSQGLGAGVYNEQFF.

The rearrangement links TRBV29-1 to TRBJ2-7, with 8 bases matching TRBD1. J lost 0 bases, V lost 6 bases, and 4 bases had no gene match. The CDR3 extends over 13 amino acids. The germline CDR1 and CDR2 sequences are SQVTM and ANQGSEA. Here the CDR3 reads CSVGTGDSYEQYF. The CDR3 coding sequence is TGCAGCGTAGGGACAGGCGACTCCTACGAGCAGTACTTC.

This chain links TRBV7-2 with TRBJ2-1; D possibly uses TRBD1 or TRBD2 (5 bases each). Between the trimmed V and J ends, which lost 5 bases and 12 bases, there was a span of 11 bases. The CDR3 extends over 11 amino acids. CDR1 is SGHTA, CDR2 FQGNSA, per germline. CDR3 region: CASSQGDWQFF. CDR3 nucleotide sequence: TGTGCCAGCAGCCAGGGAGATTGGCAGTTCTTC.

In this sample, this clonotype turned up a few times. The chain links TRBV6-1 to TRBJ1-1; a possible D gene is TRBD1 (5 bases). V dropped 8 bases and J dropped 3 bases, with 13 bases sitting between them. The CDR3 contains 13 residues. Germline assignment: CDR1 MNHNS and CDR2 SASEGT. CDR3 residues: CASALGGYTEAFF. The CDR3 region has the DNA TGTGCCAGCGCTTTGGGGGGTTACACTGAAGCTTTCTTT.

The chain links TRBV29-1 to TRBJ1-5; D unresolved. This CDR3 spans 12 amino acids. V was clipped by 4 bases and J by 2 bases, with 6 bases between them. Germline V lookup: CDR1 SQVTM, CDR2 ANQGSEA. The chain's CDR3 is CSVGLGNQPQHF. The CDR3 DNA is TGCAGCGTTGGGTTGGGCAATCAGCCCCAGCATTTT. Full variable domain (outside the CDR3, taken from reference TRBV29-1 and TRBJ1-5): SAVISQKPSRDICQRGTSLTIQCQVDSQVTMMFWYRQQPGQSLTLIATANQGSEATYESGFVIDKFPISRPNLTFSTLTVSNMSPEDSSIYLCSVGLGNQPQHFGDGTRLSIL.

This clonotype has only a few counts. The chain uses TRBV6-5 and TRBJ1-6, with 10 bases fitting TRBD1. The V gene's germline CDR1 is MNHEY and CDR2 SVGAGI. J gave up 9 bases and V 5 bases, and 7 bases lay outside the gene matches. There are 15 residues in the CDR3. The CDR3 DNA reads TGTGCCAGCAGTAGCCGGGACAGGGGAGGTTCACCCCTCCACTTT. Translation: CASSSRDRGGSPLHF.

This clonotype turned up a few times. Written as DNA, the CDR3 is TGTGCCAGTAGTATTCGCCTAGCCACTACACTTTCCTACAATGAGCAGTTCTTC. It translates to CASSIRLATTLSYNEQFF. The chain has TRBV19 and TRBJ2-1; tentative D call: TRBD2 (5 bases). The CDR3 extends over 18 amino acids. Germline-derived CDR1 and CDR2 are LNHDA and SQIVND (reference sequence). V was pared by 3 bases and J by 1 base, with 19 bases between.

This clonotype was picked up one time. The CDR3 sequence is CASSSLLASGRAVFF. CDR3 nucleotide sequence: TGTGCCAGCAGCTCCCTTCTAGCTAGCGGGAGGGCCGTGTTCTTC. The chain is built from TRBV28 and TRBJ2-1; 12 bases are shared with TRBD2. CDR1 is MDHEN, CDR2 SYDVKM, per germline. The CDR3 has 15 amino acids. V lost 6 bases, J lost 15 bases, and 15 bases stayed unmatched. The full variable domain, completed using reference TRBV28 and TRBJ2-1, is DVKVTQSSRYLVKRTGEKVFLECVQDMDHENMFWYRQDPGLGLRLIYFSYDVKMKEKGDIPEGYSVSREKKERFSLILESASTNQTSMYLCASSSLLASGRAVFFGPGTRLTVL.

The chain is built from TRBV12-5 and TRBJ2-3; 7 positions match TRBD1. Germline CDR1 is LGHNT and CDR2 is FRNRAP. This CDR3 contains 19 residues. Trimming removed 4 bases from V and 1 base from J; junction bases left unmatched: 17. CDR3: CASGSGQTASPIRTDTQYF. In nucleotides, the CDR3 is TGTGCTAGTGGTTCGGGACAGACAGCCTCCCCAATTCGCACAGATACGCAGTATTTT.

This clonotype was counted between two and nine times. The chain joins TRBV25-1 to TRBJ1-5; tentatively, D is TRBD1 (6 bases). V shed 8 bases and J shed 0 bases, with 17 bases lying between them. CDR3 length: 16 amino acids. Germline V gene lookup returns CDR1 MGHDK and CDR2 SYGVNS. The CDR3 DNA follows: TGTGCCAGCTCGCTGGGGGGGGGCTCTAGCAATCAGCCCCAGCATTTT. Amino acids: CASSLGGGSSNQPQHF.

The chain links TRBV20-1 to TRBJ2-7, with 14 bases aligning to TRBD2. Germline-derived CDR1 and CDR2 are DFQATT and SNEGSKA (reference sequence). V lost 3 bases, J lost 6 bases, and 7 bases stayed unmatched. This CDR3 has 15 amino acids. The CDR3 protein is CSASAGTSGSSEQYF. CDR3 DNA: TGCAGTGCTAGCGCCGGGACTAGCGGGAGCTCCGAGCAGTACTTC.

This sequence joins TRBV5-1 and TRBJ2-3; weak D call: TRBD2 (5 bases). Trimming removed 4 bases from V and 2 bases from J, with 11 bases in between. CDR1 is SGHRS, CDR2 YFSETQ, per germline. This CDR3 contains 14 residues. The CDR3 DNA reads TGCGCCAGCAGCCCAAGCGGAAACACAGATACGCAGTATTTT. Translating gives CASSPSGNTDTQYF. Full variable domain (rest looked up from reference TRBV5-1 and TRBJ2-3): KAGVTQTPRYLIKTRGQQVTLSCSPISGHRSVSWYQQTPGQGLQFLFEYFSETQRNKGNFPGRFSGRQFSNSRSEMNVSTLELGDSALYLCASSPSGNTDTQYFGPGTRLTVL.

The chain recombines TRBV24-1 with TRBJ2-7; D is ambiguous. The CDR3 consists of 11 residues. In germline, CDR1 is KGHDR, CDR2 SFDVKD. Trimming took 0 bases from V and 9 from J, leaving 5 bases between them. The CDR3 sequence: CATSDLGWQYF. In DNA, the CDR3 is TGTGCCACCAGTGATTTGGGGTGGCAGTACTTC.

The chain is built from TRBV5-1 and TRBJ1-2; D is perhaps TRBD1 (6 bases). Germline CDR1 is SGHRS and CDR2 is YFSETQ. The CDR3 covers 13 residues. Trimming removed 4 bases at V and 10 bases at J, with 17 bases between. The CDR3 loop reads CASSQTGNVFYTF. In DNA, the CDR3 is TGCGCCAGCAGCCAAACAGGGAACGTTTTCTACACCTTC.

There are a few counts of this clonotype. The rearrangement uses TRBV11-2 and TRBJ2-1; D is unclear. The CDR3 consists of 15 residues. Looked up from germline, CDR1 is SGHAT and CDR2 is FQNNGV. Trimming stripped 5 bases from V and 6 bases from J, with 17 bases between. The CDR3 DNA reads TGTGCCAGCAGCCCCGTTGGTTTTTCAGGCAATGAGCAGTTCTTC. It encodes CASSPVGFSGNEQFF.

Only a few counts were recorded for this clonotype. V and J are TRBV24-1 and TRBJ2-1; 9 positions agree with TRBD2. This CDR3 is built from 18 residues. The germline V gene encodes CDR1 KGHDR and CDR2 SFDVKD. J gave up 6 bases and V 7 bases, and 18 bases lay outside the gene matches. CDR3 in DNA: TGTGCCACCAGCACAGACCGGACTAGCGCCCTAGGGGCCAATGAGCAGTTCTTC. The encoded protein is CATSTDRTSALGANEQFF.

This chain uses TRBV20-1 with TRBJ2-7; possible D gene TRBD1, 5 bases. The ends were cut back, 1 base at V and 2 bases at J, with 9 bases in the middle. Germline V gives CDR1 DFQATT, CDR2 SNEGSKA (reference sequence). The length of the CDR3 is 13 residues. The CDR3 DNA reads as TGCAGTGCTAGAGTACCAGGGCCCTACGAGCAGTACTTC. This gives the protein CSARVPGPYEQYF.

This clonotype came up a few times. The chain uses TRBV3-1 and TRBJ2-5; no reliable D call. The CDR3 is 13 residues long. V shed 6 bases and J shed 2 bases, with 10 bases lying between them. Germline values: CDR1 LGHDT, CDR2 YNNKEL (reference sequence). CDR3 residues: CASRHVRQETQYF. The DNA of the CDR3 is TGTGCCAGCAGGCACGTAAGACAAGAGACCCAGTACTTC.

V and J are TRBV20-1 and TRBJ2-7, with D perhaps TRBD1 (6 bases). Trimming shortened V by 3 bases and J by 6 bases, and 9 bases separated the two germline ends. Germline-derived CDR1 and CDR2 are DFQATT and SNEGSKA (reference sequence). The CDR3 is 11 residues long. This CDR3 is CSASQGLEQYF. CDR3 nucleotides: TGCAGTGCTAGTCAGGGGCTCGAGCAGTACTTC.

The V call is TRBV29-1, the J call TRBJ2-1, with D hard to call. Germline CDR1 and CDR2: SQVTM and ANQGSEA. This CDR3 is 13 amino acids long. V was shortened by 6 bases and J by 1 base, with 10 bases between the two germline ends. The CDR3 protein is CSVEYGSYNEQFF. The CDR3 nucleotides read TGCAGCGTCGAATACGGATCCTACAATGAGCAGTTCTTC.

This clonotype was observed a handful of times. The V call is TRBV20-1, the J call TRBJ2-7, with TRBD1 identical over 7 bases. V trimming: 4 bases; J trimming: 3 bases; junction bases outside the gene matches: 6. Per the germline V gene, CDR1 is DFQATT and CDR2 is SNEGSKA (reference sequence). The CDR3 consists of 13 residues. The CDR3 DNA reads as TGCAGTGCTAAGGGGGCCAGATACTACGAGCAGTACTTC. Amino acid sequence: CSAKGARYYEQYF.

This chain links TRBV27 with TRBJ2-3; 13 bases match TRBD2. V dropped 7 bases and J dropped 0; count of bases not matched to a gene: 4. The CDR3 is 16 residues long. Germline values: CDR1 MNHEY, CDR2 SMNVEV (reference sequence). CDR3 residues: CASTRTSGGSTDTQYF. The CDR3 DNA sequence: TGTGCCAGCACCCGGACTAGCGGGGGAAGCACAGATACGCAGTATTTT.

The chain links TRBV5-1 to TRBJ2-1; 8 bases map to TRBD2. The germline gives CDR1 SGHRS, CDR2 YFSETQ. The V segment lost 8 bases and the J segment 3 bases; nucleotides outside the gene matches: 10. This CDR3 has 15 amino acids. The CDR3 spells CASMNGLARYNEQFF. The CDR3 DNA reads TGCGCCAGTATGAATGGACTAGCACGCTACAATGAGCAGTTCTTC.

The genes are TRBV5-5 and TRBJ2-4; the D is unclear. Germline assignment: CDR1 SGHKS and CDR2 YYEKEE (reference sequence). CDR3 length equals 15 residues. The V gene lost 0 bases and the J gene lost 0 bases, with 7 bases spanning the gap. CDR3 nucleotide sequence: TGTGCCAGCAGCTTGGCGGCGGTAGCCAAAAACATTCAGTACTTC. Its translation: CASSLAAVAKNIQYF.

The V gene is TRBV5-1, the J gene TRBJ2-3; TRBD2 matches at 7 bases. The J segment lost 3 bases and the V segment lost 4 bases, leaving 8 bases of the junction unmatched. This CDR3 contains 15 residues. Germline V gene data show CDR1 as SGHRS and CDR2 as YFSETQ. The CDR3 region has the DNA TGCGCCAGCAGCCATTTCGCGGGAGAAACAGATACGCAGTATTTT. Translation: CASSHFAGETDTQYF.

The chain uses TRBV10-1 and TRBJ2-2, with D perhaps matching TRBD1 or TRBD2 (5 bases each). Germline-derived CDR1 and CDR2 are WNHNN and SYGVQD (reference sequence). There are 14 residues in the CDR3. The ends were cut back, 8 bases at V and 3 bases at J, with 13 bases in the middle. CDR3 residues: CASGGDSYTGELFF. As DNA, the CDR3 is TGCGCCAGCGGGGGAGACTCGTACACCGGGGAGCTGTTTTTT.